This TCR beta chain was captured by sequencing in a study (dated by TCRdb to between 2015 and 2016). The library relied on RT-PCR. These reads were obtained on an Illumina MiSeq. TCRdb trimmed the raw reads at Q25, called clones with MiXCR and kept productive beta chains. CDR3 protein duplicates are merged, each entry listing the most common genes and DNA. The sample table shows about 680,000 distinct CDR3 sequences, and 13% to 15% are seen once. The ten largest clonotypes hold 3% to 4.5% of the sample. This clonotype was observed many times. The antigen it binds to is not known. One base away there is no much larger clone; base qualities are not given. The germline V gene encodes CDR1 KGHSH and CDR2 LQKENI. V is cut back by 1 base and J by 6 bases, with 4 bases in the junction unmatched. Reading from cysteine to phenylalanine, the CDR3 counts 15 amino acids. The read is trimmed to its CDR3 DNA, 45 bases read in frame from base 1.

The chain joins TRBV18 to TRBJ2-2; 8 central bases correspond to TRBD2. The specimen sequenced was memory CD4+ T cells from blood. This receptor was obtained from a female donor in good health, serving as a healthy control. The CDR3 region: CASSPLSGSPGELFF. The sequence in DNA is TGTGCCAGCTCACCACTGAGCGGGAGTCCCGGGGAGCTGTTTTTT.